This T cell receptor (beta chain) comes out of a study of T cell repertoires in cytomegalovirus infection. Background on the study: Both CMV infection and a matching HLA type were indicated by public TCR beta signatures.

This clonotype was found a few times. Its matching antigen is unknown. TCRdb passed the reads through MiXCR, listing each CDR3 protein once. Counted here are about 830,000 distinct CDR3 sequences, 32% occurring once; the ten biggest clones make up under 15%. V dropped 3 bases and J dropped 6; count of bases not matched to a gene: 4. The CDR3 sequence is 13 residues long. Germline V lookup: CDR1 MNHEY, CDR2 SVGAGI. Material: cultured CD8+ T cells from PBMCs, obtained from culture after CMV antigen stimulation. This TCR derives from a human donor in good health (CMV status not recorded). Some clones in this sample may be carry-over from other donors' samples. V usage is TRBV6-5 and J usage is TRBJ1-1; TRBD1 agrees at 7 bases. The CDR3 here is CASSYGTASEAFF. The CDR3 DNA is TGTGCCAGCAGTTATGGGACAGCTTCTGAAGCTTTCTTT.